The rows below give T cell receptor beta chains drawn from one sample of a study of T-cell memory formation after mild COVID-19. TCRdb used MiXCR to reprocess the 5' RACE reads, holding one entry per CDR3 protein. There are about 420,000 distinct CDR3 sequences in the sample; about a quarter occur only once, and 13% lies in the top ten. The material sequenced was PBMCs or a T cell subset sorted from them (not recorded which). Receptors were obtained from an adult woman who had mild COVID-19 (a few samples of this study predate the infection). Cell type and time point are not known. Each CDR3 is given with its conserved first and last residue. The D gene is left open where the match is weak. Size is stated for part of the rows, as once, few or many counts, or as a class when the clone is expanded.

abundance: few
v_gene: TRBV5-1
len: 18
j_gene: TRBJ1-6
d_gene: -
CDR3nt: TGCGCCAGCAGCTTGGAGGGGCAGGGGCTGCTAAAAAATTCACCCCTCCACTTT
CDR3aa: CASSLEGQGLLKNSPLHF

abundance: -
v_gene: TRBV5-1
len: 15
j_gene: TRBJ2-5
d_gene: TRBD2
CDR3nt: TGCGCCAGCAGCTTGGTCACTAGCGGGAAAGAGACCCAGTACTTC
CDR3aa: CASSLVTSGKETQYF

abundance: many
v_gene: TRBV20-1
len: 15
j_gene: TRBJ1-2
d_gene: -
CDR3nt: TGCAGTGCCAGTTCTTCGGCCGAAAGGGGCTATGGCTACACCTTC
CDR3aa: CSASSSAERGYGYTF

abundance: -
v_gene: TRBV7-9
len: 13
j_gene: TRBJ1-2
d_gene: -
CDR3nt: TGTGCCAGCAGCTTAGCGGACAGACAACGGTGGACCTTC
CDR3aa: CASSLADRQRWTF

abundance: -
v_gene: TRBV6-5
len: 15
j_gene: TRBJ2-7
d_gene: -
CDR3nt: TGTGCCAGCAGTCTACTAGGGACAATCTCCTACGAGCAGTACTTC
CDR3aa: CASSLLGTISYEQYF

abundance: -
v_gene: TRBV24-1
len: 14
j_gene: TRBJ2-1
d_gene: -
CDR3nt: TGTGCCACCAGTGATTTAGCTAGCGATAATGAGCAGTTCTTC
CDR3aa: CATSDLASDNEQFF

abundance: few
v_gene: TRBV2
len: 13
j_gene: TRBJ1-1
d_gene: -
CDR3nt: TGTGCCAGCAATCCCCAGGGGATTATTGAAGCTTTCTTT
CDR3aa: CASNPQGIIEAFF

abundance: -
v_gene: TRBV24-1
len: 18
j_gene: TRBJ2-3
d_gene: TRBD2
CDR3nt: TGTGCCACCAGTGATCCCCCCGGGGGGAAAGGGGTGACAGATACGCAGTATTTT
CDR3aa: CATSDPPGGKGVTDTQYF

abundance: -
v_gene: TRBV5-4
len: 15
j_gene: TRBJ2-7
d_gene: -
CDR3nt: TGTGCCAGCAGCTTGAGGGAGAGAGGGGCCTACGAGCAGTACTTC
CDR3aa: CASSLRERGAYEQYF

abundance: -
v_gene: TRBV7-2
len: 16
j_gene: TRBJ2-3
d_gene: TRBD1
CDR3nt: TGTGCCAGCAGCCCAGCCGGGGACAGGGGGTTAAATACGCAGTATTTT
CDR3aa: CASSPAGDRGLNTQYF

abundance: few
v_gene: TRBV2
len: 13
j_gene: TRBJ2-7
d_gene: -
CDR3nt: TGTGCCAGCAGTGTCGGGACCCCTGGCGAGCAGTACTTC
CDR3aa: CASSVGTPGEQYF

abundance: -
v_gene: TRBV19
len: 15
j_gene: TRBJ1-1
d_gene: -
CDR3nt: TGTGCCAGTAGTACCCCGCGGGGACTGAACACTGAAGCTTTCTTT
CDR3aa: CASSTPRGLNTEAFF

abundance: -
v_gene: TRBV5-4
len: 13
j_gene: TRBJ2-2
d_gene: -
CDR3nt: TGTGCCAGCAGATTAGACTCGCCCGGGGAGCTGTTTTTT
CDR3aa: CASRLDSPGELFF

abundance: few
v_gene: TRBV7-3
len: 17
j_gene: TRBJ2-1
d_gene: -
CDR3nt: TGTGCCAGCAGCCCTACTTTAAGGCGGGGGCGGGACAATGAGCAGTTCTTC
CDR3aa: CASSPTLRRGRDNEQFF

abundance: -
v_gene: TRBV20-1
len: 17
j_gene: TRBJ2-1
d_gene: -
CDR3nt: TGCAGTGCTAAACCCACGATCGTGAGTCTTGCGTTCAATGAGCAGTTCTTC
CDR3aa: CSAKPTIVSLAFNEQFF